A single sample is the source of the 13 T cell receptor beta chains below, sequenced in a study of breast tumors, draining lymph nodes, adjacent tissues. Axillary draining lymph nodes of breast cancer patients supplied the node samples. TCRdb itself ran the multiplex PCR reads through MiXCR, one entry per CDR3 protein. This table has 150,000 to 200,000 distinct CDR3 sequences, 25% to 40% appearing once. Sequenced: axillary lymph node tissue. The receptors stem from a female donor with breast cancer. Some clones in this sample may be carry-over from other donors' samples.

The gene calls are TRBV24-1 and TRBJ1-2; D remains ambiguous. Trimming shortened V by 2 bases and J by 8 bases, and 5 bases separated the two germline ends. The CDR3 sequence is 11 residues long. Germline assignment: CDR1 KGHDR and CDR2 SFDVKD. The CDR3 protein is CATSDSRGYTF. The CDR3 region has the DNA TGTGCCACCAGTGATTCGAGGGGCTACACCTTC.

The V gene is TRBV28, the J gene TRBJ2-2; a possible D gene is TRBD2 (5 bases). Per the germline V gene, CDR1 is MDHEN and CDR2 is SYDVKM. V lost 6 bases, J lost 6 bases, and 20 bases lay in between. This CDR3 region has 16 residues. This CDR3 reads CASSLPPGSVAGELFF. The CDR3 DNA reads TGTGCCAGCAGCCTGCCGCCGGGATCGGTTGCCGGGGAGCTGTTTTTT.

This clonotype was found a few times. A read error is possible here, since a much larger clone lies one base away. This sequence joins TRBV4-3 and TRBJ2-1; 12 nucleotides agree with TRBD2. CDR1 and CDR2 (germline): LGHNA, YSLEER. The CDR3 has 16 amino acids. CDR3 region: CTSSQGRLAGVTEQFF. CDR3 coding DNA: TGCACCAGCAGCCAAGGAAGACTAGCGGGAGTTACTGAGCAGTTCTTC.

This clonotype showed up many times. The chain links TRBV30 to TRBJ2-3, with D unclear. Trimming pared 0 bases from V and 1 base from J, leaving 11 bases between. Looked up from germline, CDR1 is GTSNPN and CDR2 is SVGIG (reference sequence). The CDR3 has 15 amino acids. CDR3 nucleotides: TGTGCCTGGAGTGTGTCCAGAGGAGGCACAGATACGCAGTATTTT. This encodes CAWSVSRGGTDTQYF.

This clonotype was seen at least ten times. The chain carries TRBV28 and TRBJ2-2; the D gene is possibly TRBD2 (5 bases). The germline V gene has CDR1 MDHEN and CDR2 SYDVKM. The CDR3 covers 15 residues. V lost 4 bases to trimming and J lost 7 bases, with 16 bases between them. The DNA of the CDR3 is TGTGCCAGCAGTTCCCCGCCCCCCGGGGACGGGGAGCTGTTTTTT. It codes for CASSSPPPGDGELFF.

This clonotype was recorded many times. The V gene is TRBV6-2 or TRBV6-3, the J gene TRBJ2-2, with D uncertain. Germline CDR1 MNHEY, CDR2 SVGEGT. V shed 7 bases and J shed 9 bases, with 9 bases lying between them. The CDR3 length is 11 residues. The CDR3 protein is CASKVNRELFF. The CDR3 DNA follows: TGTGCCAGCAAAGTTAATCGGGAGCTGTTTTTT.

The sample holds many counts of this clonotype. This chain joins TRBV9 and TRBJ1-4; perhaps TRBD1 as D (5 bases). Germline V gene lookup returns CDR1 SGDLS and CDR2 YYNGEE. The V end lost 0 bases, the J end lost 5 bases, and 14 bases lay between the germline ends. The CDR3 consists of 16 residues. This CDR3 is CASSVGNGHGNEKLFF. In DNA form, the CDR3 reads TGTGCCAGCAGCGTAGGGAACGGACACGGGAATGAAAAACTGTTTTTT. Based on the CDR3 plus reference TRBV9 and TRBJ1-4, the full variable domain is DSGVTQTPKHLITATGQRVTLRCSPRSGDLSVYWYQQSLDQGLQFLIQYYNGEERAKGNILERFSAQQFPDLHSELNLSSLELGDSALYFCASSVGNGHGNEKLFFGSGTQLSVL.

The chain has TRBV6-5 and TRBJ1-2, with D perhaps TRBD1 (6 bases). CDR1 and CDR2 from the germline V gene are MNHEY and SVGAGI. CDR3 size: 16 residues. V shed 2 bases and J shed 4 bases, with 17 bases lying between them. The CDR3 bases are TGTGCCAGCAGTTACCGCTACGGGGAAGGGGGCTATGGCTACACCTTC. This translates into CASSYRYGEGGYGYTF.

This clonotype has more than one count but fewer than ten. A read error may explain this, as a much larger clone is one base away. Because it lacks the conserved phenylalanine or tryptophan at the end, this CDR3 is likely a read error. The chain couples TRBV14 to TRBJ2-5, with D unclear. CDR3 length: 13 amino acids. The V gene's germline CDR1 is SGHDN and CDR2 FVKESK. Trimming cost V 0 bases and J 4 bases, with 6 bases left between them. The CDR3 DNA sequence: TGTGCCAGCAGCCAAGATTTACGAGAGACCCAGTACTCC. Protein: CASSQDLRETQYS.

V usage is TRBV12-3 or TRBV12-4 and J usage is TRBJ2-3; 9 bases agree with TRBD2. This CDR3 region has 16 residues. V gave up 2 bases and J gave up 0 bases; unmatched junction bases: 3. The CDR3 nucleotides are TGTGCCAGCAGTTTACGGCTAGCGGGAAGCACAGATACGCAGTATTTT. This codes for CASSLRLAGSTDTQYF.

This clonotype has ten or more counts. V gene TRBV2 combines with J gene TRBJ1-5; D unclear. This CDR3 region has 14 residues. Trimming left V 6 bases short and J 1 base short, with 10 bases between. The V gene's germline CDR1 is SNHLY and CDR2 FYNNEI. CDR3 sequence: CASSPELSNQPQHF. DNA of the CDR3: TGTGCCAGCAGCCCGGAGTTGAGCAATCAGCCCCAGCATTTT.

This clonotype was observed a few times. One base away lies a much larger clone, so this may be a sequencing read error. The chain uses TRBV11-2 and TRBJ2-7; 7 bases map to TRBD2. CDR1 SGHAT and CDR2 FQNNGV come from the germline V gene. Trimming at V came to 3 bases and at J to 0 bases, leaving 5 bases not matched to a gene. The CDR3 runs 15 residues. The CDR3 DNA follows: TGTGCCAGCAGCTTCGGGCGGGGGACCTCCTACGAGCAGTACTTC. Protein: CASSFGRGTSYEQYF.

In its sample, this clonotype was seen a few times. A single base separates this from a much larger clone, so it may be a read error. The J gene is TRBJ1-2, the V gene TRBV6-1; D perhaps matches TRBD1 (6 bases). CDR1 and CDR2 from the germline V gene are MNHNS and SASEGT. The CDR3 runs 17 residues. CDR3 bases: TGTGCCAGCAGTCAAGCGCTTCGTAGGGGGGCTAACTATGGCTACACCTTC. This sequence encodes CASSQALRRGANYGYTF.